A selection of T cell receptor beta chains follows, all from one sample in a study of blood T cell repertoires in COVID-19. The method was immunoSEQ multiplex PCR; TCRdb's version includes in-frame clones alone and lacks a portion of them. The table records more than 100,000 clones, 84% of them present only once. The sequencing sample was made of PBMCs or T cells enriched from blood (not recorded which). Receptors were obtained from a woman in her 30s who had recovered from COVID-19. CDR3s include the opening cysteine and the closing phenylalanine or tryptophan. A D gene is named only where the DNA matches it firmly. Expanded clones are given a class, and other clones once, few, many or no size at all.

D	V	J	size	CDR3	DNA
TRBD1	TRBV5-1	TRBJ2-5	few	CASSFTGVGRETQYF	TGCGCCAGCAGCTTTACAGGGGTCGGTCGAGAGACCCAGTACTTC
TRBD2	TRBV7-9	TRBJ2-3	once	CASRLTSGRTDTQYF	TGTGCCAGCAGGTTGACTAGCGGGAGGACAGATACGCAGTATTTT
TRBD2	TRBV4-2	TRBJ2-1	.	CASSQDPASGRSVRNEQFF	TGTGCCAGCAGCCAAGATCCGGCTAGCGGGAGATCGGTGAGAAATGAGCAGTTCTTC
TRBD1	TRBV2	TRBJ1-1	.	CASSPRTGLRRGAFF	TGTGCCAGCAGTCCAAGGACAGGGTTAAGGAGAGGAGCTTTCTTT
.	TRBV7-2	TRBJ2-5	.	CASSLGEEQTQYF	TGTGCCAGCAGCTTAGGCGAGGAACAGACCCAGTACTTC
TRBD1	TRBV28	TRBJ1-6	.	CASRRDRVRSPLHF	TGTGCCAGCAGAAGGGACAGGGTTAGGTCACCCCTCCACTTT
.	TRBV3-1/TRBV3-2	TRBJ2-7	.	CASSQWRGYEQYF	TGTGCCAGCAGCCAGTGGCGAGGCTACGAGCAGTACTTC
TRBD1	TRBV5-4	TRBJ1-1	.	CASSLVGGMNTEAFF	TGTGCCAGCAGCTTGGTAGGGGGCATGAACACTGAAGCTTTCTTT
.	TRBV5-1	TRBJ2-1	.	CASSLASGVENEQFF	TGCGCCAGCAGCTTGGCCTCGGGGGTGGAAAATGAGCAGTTCTTC
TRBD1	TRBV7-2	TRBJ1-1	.	CASSPDRVNTEAFF	TGTGCCAGCAGCCCGGACAGGGTGAACACTGAAGCTTTCTTT
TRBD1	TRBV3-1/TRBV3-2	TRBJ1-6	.	CASSFTGQHNSPLHF	TGTGCCAGCAGCTTTACGGGACAGCATAATTCACCCCTCCACTTT
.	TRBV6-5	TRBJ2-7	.	CASSYSDRSYEQYF	TGTGCCAGCAGTTACTCCGACAGGTCCTACGAGCAGTACTTC
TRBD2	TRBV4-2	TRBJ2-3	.	CASSQRGPRLAGGQDTQYF	TGTGCCAGCAGCCAAAGGGGACCCCGGCTGGCGGGAGGGCAGGATACGCAGTATTTT
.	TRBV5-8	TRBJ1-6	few	CASSLASSPLHF	TGTGCCAGCAGCTTGGCCAGTTCACCCCTCCACTTT
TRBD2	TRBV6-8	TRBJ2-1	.	CASSYERREPNNEQFF	TGTGCCAGCAGTTACGAGAGGCGGGAGCCGAACAATGAGCAGTTCTTC
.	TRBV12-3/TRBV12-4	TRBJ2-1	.	CASSFSLEQFF	TGTGCCAGCAGTTTCTCCCTGGAGCAGTTCTTC
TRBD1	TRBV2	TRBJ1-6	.	CASRGQGINSYNSPLHF	TGTGCCAGCAGGGGACAGGGGATCAACTCCTATAATTCACCCCTCCACTTT
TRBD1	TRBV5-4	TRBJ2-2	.	CASSRDRVNTGELFF	TGTGCCAGCAGCCGCGACAGGGTCAACACCGGGGAGCTGTTTTTT
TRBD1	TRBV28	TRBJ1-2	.	CASSTNRVTGGYGYTF	TGTGCCAGCAGTACTAATCGTGTGACAGGGGGATATGGCTACACCTTC
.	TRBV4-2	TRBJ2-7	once	CASSHFGRENEQYF	TGTGCCAGCAGCCACTTCGGGAGAGAAAACGAGCAGTACTTC
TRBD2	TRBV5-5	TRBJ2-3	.	CASSLTLAGGPDTQYF	TGTGCCAGCAGCTTAACACTAGCGGGAGGGCCGGATACGCAGTATTTT
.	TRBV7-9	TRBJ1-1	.	CASSLITGYRAFF	TGTGCCAGCAGCCTTATCACAGGGTACCGAGCTTTCTTT
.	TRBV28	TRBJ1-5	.	CASNSGGQPQHF	TGTGCCAGCAACTCGGGGGGCCAGCCCCAGCATTTT
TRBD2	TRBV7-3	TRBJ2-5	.	CASSLDISAGGPLGETQYF	TGTGCCAGCAGCTTAGATATATCAGCGGGAGGACCCTTGGGGGAGACCCAGTACTTC
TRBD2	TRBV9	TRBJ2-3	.	CASSLIAGGRTDTQYF	TGTGCCAGCAGCCTGATAGCGGGAGGTCGCACAGATACGCAGTATTTT
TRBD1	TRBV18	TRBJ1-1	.	CASSTYAGQGTFF	TGTGCCAGCTCAACCTACGCCGGACAGGGAACTTTCTTT
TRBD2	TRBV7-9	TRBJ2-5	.	CASSSRLAGGPGETQYF	TGTGCCAGCAGCTCCCGACTAGCGGGAGGGCCGGGGGAGACCCAGTACTTC
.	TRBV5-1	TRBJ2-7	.	CASSSSGRETYEQYF	TGCGCCAGCAGCTCCTCAGGGCGAGAAACCTACGAGCAGTACTTC
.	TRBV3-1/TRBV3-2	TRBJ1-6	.	CASSQARGGPGDSPLHF	TGTGCCAGCAGCCAAGCCCGGGGGGGTCCAGGGGATTCACCCCTCCACTTT
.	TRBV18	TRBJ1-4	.	CASKRGWTENEKLFF	TGTGCCAGCAAACGAGGGTGGACAGAGAATGAAAAACTGTTTTTT
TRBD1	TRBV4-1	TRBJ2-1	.	CASSQVKPGTGFGEQFF	TGCGCCAGCAGCCAAGTCAAGCCCGGGACAGGATTTGGTGAGCAGTTCTTC
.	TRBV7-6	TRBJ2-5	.	CASLRSAGAETQYF	TGTGCCAGCCTCCGGTCGGCAGGGGCAGAGACCCAGTACTTC
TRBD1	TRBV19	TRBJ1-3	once	CASTRPTDRAGNTIYF	TGTGCCAGTACCCGACCCACCGACAGGGCTGGAAACACCATATATTTT
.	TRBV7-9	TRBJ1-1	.	CASSLAPARVAEAFF	TGTGCCAGCAGCTTAGCTCCTGCCAGGGTGGCGGAAGCTTTCTTT
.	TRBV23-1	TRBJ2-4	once	CASSQLERHRVKNIQYF	TGCGCCAGCAGTCAATTGGAGCGGCATAGAGTCAAAAACATTCAGTACTTC
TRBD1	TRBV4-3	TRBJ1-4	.	CASSQDRGTGDEKLFF	TGCGCCAGCAGCCAAGATCGAGGGACAGGGGATGAAAAACTGTTTTTT
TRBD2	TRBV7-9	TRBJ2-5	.	CASSSYGSSGAQETQYF	TGTGCCAGCAGCTCCTATGGGTCTAGCGGGGCACAAGAGACCCAGTACTTC
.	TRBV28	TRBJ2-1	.	CASLEDSSYNEQFF	TGTGCCAGCTTGGAGGATAGCTCCTACAATGAGCAGTTCTTC
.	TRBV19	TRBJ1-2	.	CASSVSGTPVSYTF	TGTGCCAGTAGTGTATCCGGGACACCCGTTTCTTACACCTTC
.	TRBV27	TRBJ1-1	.	CASSLSRGGRDEAFF	TGTGCCAGCAGTTTATCCCGGGGGGGGCGGGATGAAGCTTTCTTT
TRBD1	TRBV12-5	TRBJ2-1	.	CASGLVGGRNNEQFF	TGTGCTAGTGGTTTGGTAGGGGGCAGAAACAATGAGCAGTTCTTC
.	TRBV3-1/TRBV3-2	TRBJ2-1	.	CASSQASVEQFF	TGTGCCAGCAGCCAAGCTAGTGTTGAGCAGTTCTTC
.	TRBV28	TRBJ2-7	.	CASSLGGLNSEQYF	TGTGCCAGCAGTTTAGGAGGGCTGAATAGCGAGCAGTACTTC
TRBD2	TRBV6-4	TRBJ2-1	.	CASSDSTSGDYNEQFF	TGTGCCAGCAGTGACTCGACTAGCGGGGACTACAATGAGCAGTTCTTC
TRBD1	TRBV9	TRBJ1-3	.	CASSSGTGLSGNTIYF	TGTGCCAGCAGCTCCGGGACAGGCCTCTCTGGAAACACCATATATTTT
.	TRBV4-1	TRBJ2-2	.	CASSRRLTGEGNTGELFF	TGCGCCAGCAGCCGTCGTTTGACAGGGGAGGGTAACACCGGGGAGCTGTTTTTT
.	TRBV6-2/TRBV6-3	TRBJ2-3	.	CASSYSPGEGTDTQYF	TGTGCCAGCAGTTACTCGCCCGGCGAGGGCACAGATACGCAGTATTTT
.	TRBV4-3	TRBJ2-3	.	CASSQVGQYGDTQYF	TGCGCCAGCAGCCAAGTTGGGCAGTACGGAGATACGCAGTATTTT
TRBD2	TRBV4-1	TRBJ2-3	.	CASSQGRLAGMLTDTQYF	TGCGCCAGCAGCCAGGGTCGACTAGCGGGAATGCTAACAGATACGCAGTATTTT
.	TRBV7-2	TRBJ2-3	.	CASSPEGRIRTDTQYF	TGTGCCAGCAGCCCGGAGGGCAGGATCCGAACAGATACGCAGTATTTT
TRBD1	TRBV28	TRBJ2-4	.	CASSLRDRGGFKNIQYF	TGTGCCAGCAGTTTACGGGACAGGGGGGGTTTTAAAAACATTCAGTACTTC
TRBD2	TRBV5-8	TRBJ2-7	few	CASNVVGTISYEQYF	TGTGCCAGCAACGTTGTGGGGACTATCTCCTACGAGCAGTACTTC
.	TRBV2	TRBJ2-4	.	CATEKDSKNIQYF	TGTGCCACCGAAAAGGACAGCAAAAACATTCAGTACTTC